The rows below give T cell receptor beta chains drawn from one sample of a study of T cell responses to AZD1222 COVID-19 vaccine. The repertoire was sequenced with immunoSEQ multiplex PCR; TCRdb's copy has only in-frame clones and lacks some. This repertoire shows 86,000 or so clones, roughly 90% found once; its top ten account for 6% to 7.5%. Sequencing used peripheral blood, obtained 28 days after the second AZD1222 dose. The receptors stem from an adult who received the AZD1222 COVID-19 vaccine. Each CDR3 is given with its conserved first and last residue. The D gene is left open where the match is weak. Part of the rows lack a size; the others show once, few, many or a class for expanded clones.

18	TRBV4-1	-	TRBD1	TRBJ2-5	TGCGCCAGCAGCCTAGATAACTACAGGGGAGAAGTGGAAGAGACCCAGTACTTC	CASSLDNYRGEVEETQYF
15	TRBV5-8	-	TRBD1	TRBJ1-2	TGTGCCAGCAGCCCCGGGACAGGGAGATCCTATGGCTACACCTTC	CASSPGTGRSYGYTF
14	TRBV30	-	-	TRBJ1-1	TGTGCCTGGAGTTATGGGGGCGGTGGGGATGAAGCTTTCTTT	CAWSYGGGGDEAFF
14	TRBV7-9	few	-	TRBJ1-2	TGTGCCAGCAGCTCCTTAGCCAGGGTGGACGGCTACACCTTC	CASSSLARVDGYTF
15	TRBV6-5	-	-	TRBJ2-1	TGTGCCAGCAGTTACTCGGCAGGGGTTGGCAATGAGCAGTTCTTC	CASSYSAGVGNEQFF
16	TRBV2	-	-	TRBJ1-4	TGTGCCAGCAGTGAGTTTGGGGGACTAACTAATGAAAAACTGTTTTTT	CASSEFGGLTNEKLFF
16	TRBV11-2	-	TRBD2	TRBJ2-3	TGTGCCAGCAGCCCGAGCCGGCGGGAGGCACCAGATACGCAGTATTTT	CASSPSRREAPDTQYF
14	TRBV5-1	-	-	TRBJ1-1	TGCGCCAGCAGGACCGAACTCTTGAACACTGAAGCTTTCTTT	CASRTELLNTEAFF
18	TRBV27	few	-	TRBJ2-1	TGTGCCAGCAGTCCCCCCCCGGGCATCCTACTACACGGGGATGAGCAGTTCTTC	CASSPPPGILLHGDEQFF
14	TRBV5-1	-	-	TRBJ1-5	TGCGCCAGCAGCTTGGACGGGGGTAATCAGCCCCAGCATTTT	CASSLDGGNQPQHF
14	TRBV15	-	TRBD1	TRBJ1-5	TGTGCCACCAGCGGAGGGACAGGGCATCAGCCCCAGCATTTT	CATSGGTGHQPQHF
14	TRBV4-2	few	TRBD2	TRBJ2-3	TGTGCCAGCAGCCAGAGCGGGAGTCAAGATACGCAGTATTTT	CASSQSGSQDTQYF
14	TRBV18	-	-	TRBJ1-4	TGTGCCAGCTCTCTACAGGGAACTAATGAAAAACTGTTTTTT	CASSLQGTNEKLFF
14	TRBV5-1	-	-	TRBJ1-2	TGCGCCAGCAGCTTGGCGGCCGCTAACTATGGCTACACCTTC	CASSLAAANYGYTF
14	TRBV29-1	-	TRBD2	TRBJ2-1	TGCAGCTCTCTCGGGGGGACCCCTAAAGGGGAGCAGTTCTTC	CSSLGGTPKGEQFF
14	TRBV5-5	-	-	TRBJ1-2	TGTGCCAGCAGCTCGGACCGAAGGGACTATGGCTACACCTTC	CASSSDRRDYGYTF
13	TRBV3-1/TRBV3-2	-	-	TRBJ1-1	TGTGCCAGCCCCGGGGACCGGGACACTGAAGCTTTCTTT	CASPGDRDTEAFF
14	TRBV24-1	-	-	TRBJ2-7	TGTGCCACCAGTGATGGTCAGGTGGGCTACGAGCAGTACTTC	CATSDGQVGYEQYF
15	TRBV11-3	-	TRBD2	TRBJ2-7	TGTGCCAGCAGCTTAGAGTCTAGCGGGAGCCACGAGCAGTACTTC	CASSLESSGSHEQYF
14	TRBV7-9	-	-	TRBJ2-6	TGTGCCAGCAGCGCAAGGACAGGGGCCAACGTCCTGACTTTC	CASSARTGANVLTF
12	TRBV29-1	-	-	TRBJ1-2	TGCAGCGTTGTCGGTCCGGGCGGGGGCTACACCTTC	CSVVGPGGGYTF
13	TRBV7-2	-	-	TRBJ2-1	TGTGCCAGCAGCGCCGCAGTCCGGGATGAGCAGTTCTTC	CASSAAVRDEQFF
17	TRBV7-3	-	TRBD2	TRBJ2-3	TGTGCCAGCAGCTTAAGGGGGAGCGGGAGTCGGAGAGATACGCAGTATTTT	CASSLRGSGSRRDTQYF
13	TRBV27	-	-	TRBJ1-1	TGTGCCAGCAGTCCCAGCCAGGGGCGCGAAGCTTTCTTT	CASSPSQGREAFF
16	TRBV28	-	TRBD1	TRBJ2-1	TGTGCCAGCAGTTTCCGGACAGGGAGGACCTACAATGAGCAGTTCTTC	CASSFRTGRTYNEQFF
13	TRBV19	once	-	TRBJ2-3	TGTGCCAGTAGTTTACAGAACACAGATACGCAGTATTTT	CASSLQNTDTQYF
15	TRBV7-2	-	TRBD2	TRBJ2-1	TGTGCCAGCAGCTTCGACGGGACTAGCTACAATGAGCAGTTCTTC	CASSFDGTSYNEQFF
16	TRBV27	-	-	TRBJ1-2	TGTGCCAGCAGTTTAATATTGGGAGGGGGAATCTATGGCTACACCTTC	CASSLILGGGIYGYTF
15	TRBV9	-	-	TRBJ2-7	TGTGCCAGCAGCGTAGCTGCGGGGACGGGCAACGAGCAGTACTTC	CASSVAAGTGNEQYF
16	TRBV7-3	-	-	TRBJ2-3	TGTGCCAGCAGCTTAAATCGACTAAAATTCGGAGATACGCAGTATTTT	CASSLNRLKFGDTQYF
16	TRBV4-1	once	-	TRBJ1-1	TGCGCCAGCAGCCAACGTGGCAGGGGTGAAAACACTGAAGCTTTCTTT	CASSQRGRGENTEAFF
15	TRBV14	-	TRBD1	TRBJ1-1	TGTGCCAGCAGCCGCGCCGGGACAGGGAACACTGAAGCTTTCTTT	CASSRAGTGNTEAFF
13	TRBV30	once	-	TRBJ1-1	TGTGCCTGGAGCGCCGATAGGGACACTGAAGCTTTCTTT	CAWSADRDTEAFF
11	TRBV2	-	-	TRBJ2-3	TGTGCCAGCAGTGAAATGTCGACGCAGTATTTT	CASSEMSTQYF
14	TRBV6-6	-	-	TRBJ2-7	TGTGCCAGCAGGGGGTCCAGTACTAGGGTCGAGCAGTACTTC	CASRGSSTRVEQYF
17	TRBV4-3	-	-	TRBJ2-6	TGCGCCAGCAGCCAAGATAGGCTCCTCTCTGGGGCCAACGTCCTGACTTTC	CASSQDRLLSGANVLTF
14	TRBV29-1	-	-	TRBJ1-1	TGCAGCGTTACGACAGATATAATGAACACTGAAGCTTTCTTT	CSVTTDIMNTEAFF
14	TRBV19	-	-	TRBJ1-1	TGTGCCAGTAGTATTACAGGCTTGAACACTGAAGCTTTCTTT	CASSITGLNTEAFF
14	TRBV6-1	-	-	TRBJ1-6	TGTGCCAGCAGTGAAGCGCTGGGGACGGCACCCCTCCACTTT	CASSEALGTAPLHF
13	TRBV2	few	TRBD2	TRBJ2-3	TGTGCCGGACTAGCGGGAGAAGCAGATACGCAGTATTTT	CAGLAGEADTQYF
12	TRBV29-1	-	TRBD1	TRBJ1-4	TGCAGCGCTGGACAGGGGAGAGAAAAACTGTTTTTT	CSAGQGREKLFF
16	TRBV7-2	few	TRBD1	TRBJ2-6	TGTGCCAGCAGCATAGGGGACAGTCCTGGGGCCAACGTCCTGACTTTC	CASSIGDSPGANVLTF
14	TRBV6-4	-	-	TRBJ2-1	TGTGCCAGCAGTGATGCAGGGGCGACAAATGAGCAGTTCTTC	CASSDAGATNEQFF
16	TRBV7-8	-	-	TRBJ2-3	TGTGCCAGCAGCTTAGGGGTCCAAAGAGGCACAGATACGCAGTATTTT	CASSLGVQRGTDTQYF